This T cell receptor beta chain originates from a study of T cells in Graves' hyperthyroidism and ophthalmopathy. Study-level background: Peripheral blood was obtained at initial diagnosis, preceding any treatment.

General observations from the study: Stable hyperthyroidism was told apart from ophthalmopathy by a model built on 13 V-J features. Among clonotypes expanded in thyroid above 0.001, most were also found in blood.

Extraction of PBMCs used 9 to 10 ml of fresh peripheral blood. V was pared by 1 base and J by 3 bases, with 4 bases of the junction left unmatched. Germline CDR1 is DFQATT and CDR2 is SNEGSKA (reference sequence). The CDR3 length is 16 residues. From RNA transcripts, TCR beta CDR3 regions were amplified. RT-PCR in the first round (using the HTBI primer set) targeted the TCR CDR3. TCRdb redid the calling of the multiplex PCR reads with MiXCR, one entry per CDR3 protein. This table holds around 360,000 distinct CDR3 sequences, around 15% found once. In this sample, this clonotype turned up many times. Its specificity is not known.

This TCR came from a woman aged 55-70 years with Graves' ophthalmopathy. Sequences were obtained from blood. The chain recombines TRBV20-1 with TRBJ2-2, with TRBD2 identical over 11 bases. CDR3 sequence (DNA): TGCAGTGCTAGAGGACTAGCGGGATTATACACCGGGGAGCTGTTTTTT. It encodes CSARGLAGLYTGELFF.